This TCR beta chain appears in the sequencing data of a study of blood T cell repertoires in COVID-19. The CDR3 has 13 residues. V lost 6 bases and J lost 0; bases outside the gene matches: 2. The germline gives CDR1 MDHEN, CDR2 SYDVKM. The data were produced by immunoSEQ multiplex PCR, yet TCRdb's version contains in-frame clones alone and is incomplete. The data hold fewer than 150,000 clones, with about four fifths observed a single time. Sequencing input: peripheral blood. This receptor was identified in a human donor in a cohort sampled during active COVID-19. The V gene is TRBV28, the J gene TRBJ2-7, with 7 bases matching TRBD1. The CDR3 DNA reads TGTGCCAGCAGGGGGGACAGCTCCTACGAGCAGTACTTC. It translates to CASRGDSSYEQYF.